The clone carrying this T cell receptor beta chain was picked up a small number of times. This entry is derived from a study of T-cell memory formation after mild COVID-19. Study summary: TCR clusters largely stayed donor specific.

One entry per CDR3 protein, called by TCRdb with MiXCR from the 5' RACE reads. The sample yields roughly 480,000 distinct CDR3 sequences, nearly 25% seen once. The CDR3 length is 12 residues. CDR1 is KGHDR and CDR2 is SFDVKD in the germline V gene. Trimming shortened V by 5 bases and J by 9 bases, and 10 bases separated the two germline ends. The chain combines TRBV24-1 with TRBJ2-1; D might be TRBD2 (7 bases). The TCR comes from an adult woman who had mild COVID-19 (a few samples of this study predate the infection). Cell type and time point are not known. Material for sequencing was PBMCs or a T cell subset sorted from them (not recorded which). In DNA form, the CDR3 reads TGTGCCACCAGTGCCGGGGGGCTTGAGCAGTTCTTC. It codes for CATSAGGLEQFF.